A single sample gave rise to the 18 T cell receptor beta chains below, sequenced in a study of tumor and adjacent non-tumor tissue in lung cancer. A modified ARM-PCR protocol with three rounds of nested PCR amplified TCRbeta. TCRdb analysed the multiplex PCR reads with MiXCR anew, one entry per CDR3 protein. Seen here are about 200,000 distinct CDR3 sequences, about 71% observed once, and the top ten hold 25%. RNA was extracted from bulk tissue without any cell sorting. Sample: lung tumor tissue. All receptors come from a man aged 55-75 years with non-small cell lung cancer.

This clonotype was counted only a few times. CDR3 in amino acids: CSARARGGAWEQYF. In DNA, the CDR3 is TGCAGTGCTAGGGCGAGGGGGGGGGCATGGGAGCAGTACTTC. This chain uses TRBV20-1 with TRBJ2-7; a possible D gene is TRBD2 (7 bases). CDR1 is DFQATT, CDR2 SNEGSKA, per germline (reference sequence). This CDR3 region has 14 residues. The V end was cut by 3 bases, the J end by 7 bases, with 19 bases between.

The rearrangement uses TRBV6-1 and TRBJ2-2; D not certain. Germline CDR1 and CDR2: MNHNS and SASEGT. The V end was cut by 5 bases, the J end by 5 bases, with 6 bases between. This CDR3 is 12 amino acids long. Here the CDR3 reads CASSFNTGELFF. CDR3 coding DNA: TGTGCCAGCAGTTTTAATACCGGGGAGCTGTTTTTT.

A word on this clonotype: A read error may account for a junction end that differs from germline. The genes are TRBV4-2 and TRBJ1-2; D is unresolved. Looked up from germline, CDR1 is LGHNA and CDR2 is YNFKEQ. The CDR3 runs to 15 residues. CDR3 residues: CASSQDGCGSYGYTF. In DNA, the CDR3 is TGTGCCAGCAGCCAAGATGGTTGTGGGAGCTATGGCTACACATTC.

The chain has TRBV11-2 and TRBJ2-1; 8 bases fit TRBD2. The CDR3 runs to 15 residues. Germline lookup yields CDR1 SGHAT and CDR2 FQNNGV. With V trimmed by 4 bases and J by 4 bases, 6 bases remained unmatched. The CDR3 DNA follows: TGTGCCAGCAGCTCTTGCGGGGGGCCGTACAATGAGCAGTTCTTC. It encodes CASSSCGGPYNEQFF.

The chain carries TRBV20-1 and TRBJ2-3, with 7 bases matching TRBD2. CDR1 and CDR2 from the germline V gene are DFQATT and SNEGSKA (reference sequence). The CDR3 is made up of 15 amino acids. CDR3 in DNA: TGCAGCGCCGCGGGTAGCGGGTTGGGCACAGATACGCAGTATTTT. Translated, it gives CSAAGSGLGTDTQYF.

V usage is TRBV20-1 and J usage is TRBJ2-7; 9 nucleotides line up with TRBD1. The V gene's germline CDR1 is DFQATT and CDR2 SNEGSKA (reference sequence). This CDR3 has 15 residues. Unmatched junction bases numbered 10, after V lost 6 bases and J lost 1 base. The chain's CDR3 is CSADPWDRASYEQYF. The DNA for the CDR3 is TGCAGTGCCGACCCCTGGGACAGGGCTTCCTACGAGCAGTACTTC.

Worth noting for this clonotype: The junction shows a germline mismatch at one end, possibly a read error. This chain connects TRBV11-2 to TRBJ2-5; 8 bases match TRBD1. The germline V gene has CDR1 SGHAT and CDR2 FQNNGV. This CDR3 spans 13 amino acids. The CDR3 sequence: CVSSSTGGETQYF. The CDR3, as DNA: TGTGTCAGCAGCTCTACAGGGGGAGAGACACAGTACTTC.

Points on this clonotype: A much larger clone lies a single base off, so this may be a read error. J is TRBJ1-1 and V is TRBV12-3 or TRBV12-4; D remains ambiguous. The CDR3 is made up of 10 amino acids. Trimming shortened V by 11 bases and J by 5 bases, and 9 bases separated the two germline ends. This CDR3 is CAGRRTEAFF. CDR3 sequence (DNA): TGTGCCGGCCGGAGAACTGAAGCTTTCTTT.

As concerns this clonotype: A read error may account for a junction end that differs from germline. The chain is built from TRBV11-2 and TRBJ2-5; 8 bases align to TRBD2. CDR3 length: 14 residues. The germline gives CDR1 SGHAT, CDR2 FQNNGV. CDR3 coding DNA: TGTACCAGCAGCTTAATACTAGCGGTGGAGACCCAGTACTTC. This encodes CTSSLILAVETQYF.

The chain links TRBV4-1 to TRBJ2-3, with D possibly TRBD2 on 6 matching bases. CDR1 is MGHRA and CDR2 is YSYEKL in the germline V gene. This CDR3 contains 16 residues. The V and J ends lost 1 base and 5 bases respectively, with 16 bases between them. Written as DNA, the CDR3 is TGCGCCAGCAGCCAAGGTCCTAGCGCTGCGGGAGATACGCAGTATTTT. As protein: CASSQGPSAAGDTQYF.

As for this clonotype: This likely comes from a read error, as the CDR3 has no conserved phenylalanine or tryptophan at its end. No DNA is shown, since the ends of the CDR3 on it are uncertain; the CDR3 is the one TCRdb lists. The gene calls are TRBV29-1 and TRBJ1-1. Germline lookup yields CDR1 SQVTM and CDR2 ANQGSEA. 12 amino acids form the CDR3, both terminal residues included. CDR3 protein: CSVEGGSAEALC.

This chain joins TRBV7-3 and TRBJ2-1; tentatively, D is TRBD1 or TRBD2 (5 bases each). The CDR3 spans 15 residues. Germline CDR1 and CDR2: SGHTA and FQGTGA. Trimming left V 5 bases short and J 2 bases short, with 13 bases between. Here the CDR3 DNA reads TGTGCCAGCAGCGTCATCGGGGCGACCTACAATGAGCAGTTCTTC. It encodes CASSVIGATYNEQFF.

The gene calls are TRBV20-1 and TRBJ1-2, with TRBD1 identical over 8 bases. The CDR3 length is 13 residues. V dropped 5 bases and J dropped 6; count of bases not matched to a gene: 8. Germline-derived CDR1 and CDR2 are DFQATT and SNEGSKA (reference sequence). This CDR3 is CSARGGGQDGYTF. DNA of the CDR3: TGCAGTGCTCGAGGGGGGGGACAGGATGGCTACACCTTC.

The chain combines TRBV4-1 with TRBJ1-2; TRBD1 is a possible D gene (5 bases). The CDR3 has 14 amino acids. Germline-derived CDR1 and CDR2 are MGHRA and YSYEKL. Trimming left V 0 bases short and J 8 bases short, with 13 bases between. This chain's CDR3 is CASSQERDRRGYTF. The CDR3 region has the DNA TGCGCCAGCAGCCAAGAGAGGGACCGACGGGGCTACACCTTC.

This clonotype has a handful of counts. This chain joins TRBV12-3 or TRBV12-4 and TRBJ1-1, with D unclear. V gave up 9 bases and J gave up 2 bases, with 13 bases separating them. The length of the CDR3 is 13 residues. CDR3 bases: TGTGCCAGTGGCCCCCGGTACAACACTGAAGCTTTCTTT. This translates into CASGPRYNTEAFF.

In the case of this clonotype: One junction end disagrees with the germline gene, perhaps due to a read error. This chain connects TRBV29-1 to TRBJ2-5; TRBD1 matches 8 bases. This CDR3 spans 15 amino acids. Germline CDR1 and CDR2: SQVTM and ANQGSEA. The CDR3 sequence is CSVDRQGSQQETKYF. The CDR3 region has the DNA TGCAGCGTTGATCGACAGGGGTCCCAACAAGAGACCAAGTACTTC.

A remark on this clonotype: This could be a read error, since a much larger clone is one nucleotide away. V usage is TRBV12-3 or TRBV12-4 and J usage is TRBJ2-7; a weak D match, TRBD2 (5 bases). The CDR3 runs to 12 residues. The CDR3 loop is CASSLLAYKQYF. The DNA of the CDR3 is TGTGCCAGCAGTTTACTAGCCTACAAGCAGTACTTC.

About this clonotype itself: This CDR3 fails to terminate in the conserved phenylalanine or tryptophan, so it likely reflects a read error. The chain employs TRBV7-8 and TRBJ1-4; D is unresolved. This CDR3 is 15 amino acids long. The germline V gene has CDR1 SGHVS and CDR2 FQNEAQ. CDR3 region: CASSLGGATNEELFL. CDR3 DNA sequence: TGTGCCAGCAGCTTAGGGGGTGCAACTAATGAAGAACTGTTTCTT.